This T cell receptor (beta chain) is drawn from a study of blood T cell repertoires in COVID-19. Study background: Samples came from the United States, Italy and Spain, spanning acute and convalescent COVID-19. T cells, B-cell-depleted T cells, or PBMCs supplied cDNA or gDNA.

As originally analysed: Estimation of nucleated cell counts was performed using reference gene primer amplification. Clones were read by immunoSEQ multiplex PCR, and TCRdb kept only the in-frame ones, dropping some. The V and J calls and clone size are taken from that table; D and trimming were inferred from the DNA. In the table there are roughly 120,000 clones, around 85% of which are singletons. This clone was counted a few times. Looked up from germline, CDR1 is MDHEN and CDR2 is SYDVKM. The CDR3 totals 14 residues. J lost 11 bases, V lost 4 bases, and 4 bases had no gene match. The sequenced sample was peripheral blood. The chain has TRBV28 and TRBJ1-6, with 11 positions matching TRBD1. The sequence was collected from a man aged 65 to 85 who had recovered from COVID-19. The DNA of the CDR3 is TGTGCCAGCAGTTCAGGACAGGGGGCTCCACCCCTCCACTTT. Its protein is CASSSGQGAPPLHF.